Below are 25 T cell receptor beta chains sequenced from a single sample in a study of regulatory T cells in long-lasting Graves disease. Researchers made TCR beta libraries by using iRepertoire HTBI primers and running Arm-PCR on CDR3 regions. TCRdb recomputed calls from the multiplex PCR reads with MiXCR, one row per CDR3 protein. The data contain roughly 500,000 distinct CDR3 sequences, approximately 15% of them seen just once; the ten biggest clones take up approximately 17%. Time point of the sample: newly diagnosed GD, antithyroid drugs for less than 3 months. After RNA was extracted from PBMCs, the TCR library was made from it. This sample also appeared in a second study, on T cells in Graves' hyperthyroidism and ophthalmopathy.

The specimen comprised peripheral blood mononuclear cells (PBMCs), sampled at new diagnosis, from a patient treated with antithyroid drugs. The receptors derive from a woman in her 50s with Graves disease.

This clonotype appeared once. This CDR3 reads CSFSSVMNRPYEQYF. The CDR3 DNA reads as TGCAGTTTCTCTTCGGTGATGAACCGCCCTTACGAGCAGTACTTC. This chain connects TRBV29-1 to TRBJ2-7; D is unclear. The CDR3 runs to 15 residues. Germline values: CDR1 SQVTM, CDR2 ANQGSEA.

This chain links TRBV5-1 with TRBJ1-2; D is uncertain. Germline CDR1 SGHRS, CDR2 YFSETQ. The CDR3 covers 14 residues. The V end was cut by 4 bases, the J end by 4 bases, with 14 bases between. CDR3 in amino acids: CASSGGRPGYGYTF. The CDR3 bases are TGCGCCAGCAGCGGCGGCCGACCTGGCTATGGCTACACCTTC.

The chain couples TRBV7-9 to TRBJ2-7, with TRBD2 as a possible D gene (8 bases). The length of the CDR3 is 18 residues. Germline values: CDR1 SEHNR, CDR2 FQNEAQ (reference sequence). V was pared by 1 base and J by 4 bases, with 23 bases between. DNA of the CDR3: TGTGCCAGCAGCTTAGGGACAGGCCTTAGCGGGAAGAATTACGAGCAGTACTTC. It translates to CASSLGTGLSGKNYEQYF.

This clonotype was counted ten times or more. The chain uses TRBV29-1 and TRBJ2-2; possibly TRBD1 or TRBD2 for D (5 bases each). With 5 bases removed from V and 6 bases from J, the gap between germline ends came to 22 bases. Germline V CDR1 and CDR2: SQVTM, ANQGSEA. CDR3 length: 16 residues. CDR3 residues: CSVSPGPHGVPGELFF. The CDR3, as DNA: TGCAGCGTTTCTCCGGGACCCCATGGTGTCCCCGGGGAGCTGTTTTTT.

This clonotype showed up just a few times. The genes are TRBV3-1 and TRBJ2-1; D may be TRBD2 (6 bases). This CDR3 contains 18 residues. V lost 1 base and J lost 0, with 16 bases in between. Germline V lookup: CDR1 LGHDT, CDR2 YNNKEL (reference sequence). The CDR3 nucleotides read TGTGCCAGCAGCCAAGTTATGGGAGGCTTGGGCTCCTACAATGAGCAGTTCTTC. This sequence encodes CASSQVMGGLGSYNEQFF.

This clonotype was detected only a few times. The rearrangement uses TRBV5-1 and TRBJ1-3; no reliable D call. This CDR3 has 15 residues. V lost 0 bases and J lost 2, with 9 bases in between. Looked up from germline, CDR1 is SGHRS and CDR2 is YFSETQ. The CDR3: CASSLEGEPGNTIYF. CDR3 DNA: TGCGCCAGCAGCTTGGAGGGAGAACCTGGAAACACCATATATTTT.

This clonotype was seen at least ten times. The chain combines TRBV12-3 or TRBV12-4 with TRBJ2-2, with 9 bases lining up with TRBD2. The junction had 12 bases not matched to a gene; V was cut back by 6 bases and J by 7 bases. CDR3 length equals 16 residues. CDR3: CASRHLRAGGHGELFF. In DNA form, the CDR3 reads TGTGCCAGCAGACACCTTAGAGCGGGGGGCCACGGGGAGCTGTTTTTT.

This clonotype was seen ten or more times. V is TRBV7-3 and J is TRBJ2-3; the match to TRBD2 covers 13 bases. This CDR3 has 16 residues. V shed 5 bases, J shed 4 bases, and the junction held 6 bases outside the gene matches. The germline V gene encodes CDR1 SGHTA and CDR2 FQGTGA. The CDR3 DNA follows: TGTGCCAGCAGCACAGGACTAGCGGGAGCCTCAGATACGCAGTATTTT. Protein: CASSTGLAGASDTQYF.

In its sample, this clonotype was seen once. The chain combines TRBV12-5 with TRBJ2-2, with 15 bases identical to TRBD2. The CDR3 runs 16 residues. Per the germline V gene, CDR1 is LGHNT and CDR2 is FRNRAP. V trimming: 7 bases; J trimming: 6 bases; junction bases outside the gene matches: 6. The CDR3 DNA sequence: TGTGCTAGTGCCCCGGGACTAGCGGGAGGAGCCGGGGAGCTGTTTTTT. This encodes CASAPGLAGGAGELFF.

The chain couples TRBV20-1 to TRBJ2-1; 8 bases match TRBD2. This CDR3 has 14 amino acids. From germline, CDR1 is DFQATT and CDR2 SNEGSKA (reference sequence). V lost 3 bases and J lost 3; bases outside the gene matches: 4. The CDR3 region has the DNA TGCAGTGCTAGTCGCAGCGGGGGCTACAATGAGCAGTTCTTC. Translation gives CSASRSGGYNEQFF.

On this clonotype itself: This sequence may be a read error, since a much larger clone differs from it by one base. The V gene is TRBV5-1, the J gene TRBJ2-7; 10 nucleotides align to TRBD2. There are 15 residues in the CDR3. Trimming removed 3 bases from V and 3 bases from J; junction bases left unmatched: 6. Germline loops: CDR1 SGHRS, CDR2 YFSETQ. The CDR3 nucleotides read TGCGCCAGCAGCTGGGGACTAGCGAGGGTCTACGAGCAGTACTTC. Its translation is CASSWGLARVYEQYF.

The rearrangement links TRBV10-1 to TRBJ1-6; D remains unclear. This CDR3 spans 17 amino acids. Per germline, CDR1 WNHNN and CDR2 SYGVQD (reference sequence). Deletions cut 7 bases from V and 0 bases from J, with 16 bases between. CDR3 in amino acids: CASMSPGPSSYNSPLHF. In DNA, the CDR3 is TGCGCCAGCATGAGCCCGGGCCCTAGCTCCTATAATTCACCCCTCCACTTT.

This clonotype was seen many times. This chain joins TRBV28 and TRBJ2-3, with 14 bases that match TRBD2. Germline V gene lookup returns CDR1 MDHEN and CDR2 SYDVKM. The CDR3 sequence is 19 residues long. The V gene end was trimmed by 4 bases and the J gene end by 0 bases; junction bases not matched to a gene: 9. In DNA, the CDR3 is TGTGCCAGCAGTTCCCTGACTAGCGGGAGGGTTACTAGCACAGATACGCAGTATTTT. It codes for CASSSLTSGRVTSTDTQYF.

This clonotype appeared a few times. Since a much larger clone is just one base distant, this may be a read error. V usage is TRBV27 and J usage is TRBJ2-3, with 9 bases that match TRBD2. Germline loops: CDR1 MNHEY, CDR2 SMNVEV (reference sequence). CDR3 size: 16 residues. J gave up 4 bases and V 2 bases, and 7 bases lay outside the gene matches. The CDR3 sequence is CASSLSGGPGADTQYF. In DNA form, the CDR3 reads TGTGCCAGCAGTTTAAGCGGGGGGCCCGGGGCAGATACGCAGTATTTT.

CDR3 in DNA: TGTGCCAGCAGCACCCCAGGGGGGGGAGTGGCCTACAATGAGCAGTTCTTC. The encoded protein is CASSTPGGGVAYNEQFF. The chain couples TRBV9 to TRBJ2-1, with D perhaps being TRBD1 or TRBD2 (7 bases each). The CDR3 is made up of 17 amino acids. Germline V gene sequence: CDR1 SGDLS, CDR2 YYNGEE. V dropped 4 bases and J dropped 2 bases, with 19 bases sitting between them.

This clonotype was counted many times. The CDR3 nucleotides read TGCAGCGTTCCTGGGGGGGACGGCTACACCTTC. Its translation: CSVPGGDGYTF. The gene calls are TRBV29-1 and TRBJ1-2, with D maybe TRBD1 (5 bases). The germline CDR1 and CDR2 sequences are SQVTM and ANQGSEA. V dropped 5 bases and J dropped 8 bases, with 12 bases sitting between them. The CDR3 runs to 11 residues. Together with reference TRBV29-1 and TRBJ1-2, the CDR3 gives the full variable domain: SAVISQKPSRDICQRGTSLTIQCQVDSQVTMMFWYRQQPGQSLTLIATANQGSEATYESGFVIDKFPISRPNLTFSTLTVSNMSPEDSSIYLCSVPGGDGYTFGSGTRLTVV.

The table lists this clonotype with a few counts. The chain links TRBV19 to TRBJ2-2, with D perhaps matching TRBD2 (6 bases). Germline CDR1 reads LNHDA; CDR2 reads SQIVND (reference sequence). V dropped 6 bases and J dropped 5 bases, with 22 bases sitting between them. The CDR3 totals 17 residues. This CDR3 is CASSFSPGGPETGELFF. The CDR3 bases are TGTGCCAGTAGCTTTTCGCCCGGAGGGCCTGAAACCGGGGAGCTGTTTTTT.

The table lists this clonotype with many counts. This rearrangement joins TRBV7-2 to TRBJ2-7; TRBD2 matches 9 bases. The germline gives CDR1 SGHTA, CDR2 FQGNSA. V gave up 5 bases and J gave up 5 bases; unmatched junction bases: 1. The CDR3 extends over 12 amino acids. CDR3 region: CASSRLADEQYF. The CDR3 DNA reads TGTGCCAGCAGCCGACTAGCGGACGAGCAGTACTTC.

Ten or more counts support this clonotype. The genes are TRBV27 and TRBJ2-7; TRBD2 matches at 8 bases. V dropped 4 bases and J dropped 0; count of bases not matched to a gene: 8. This CDR3 is 16 amino acids long. Germline lookup yields CDR1 MNHEY and CDR2 SMNVEV (reference sequence). CDR3 amino acids: CASSSSAGAFSYEQYF. The CDR3 bases are TGTGCCAGCAGTTCCTCAGCGGGGGCGTTCTCCTACGAGCAGTACTTC.

The V gene is TRBV7-9, the J gene TRBJ2-5, with D perhaps matching TRBD2 (6 bases). The CDR3 has 15 residues. Germline loops: CDR1 SEHNR, CDR2 FQNEAQ (reference sequence). Between the trimmed V and J ends, which lost 1 base and 4 bases, there was a span of 13 bases. CDR3 bases: TGTGCCAGCAGCTTAGATGGAGGGTTCGTAGAGACCCAGTACTTC. As protein: CASSLDGGFVETQYF. Full variable domain (rest looked up from reference TRBV7-9 and TRBJ2-5): DTGVSQNPRHKITKRGQNVTFRCDPISEHNRLYWYRQTLGQGPEFLTYFQNEAQLEKSRLLSDRFSAERPKGSFSTLEIQRTEQGDSAMYLCASSLDGGFVETQYFGPGTRLLVL.

This clonotype was counted once. At one end, the junction sequence differs from germline, possibly due to a read error. The genes are TRBV5-5 and TRBJ1-3; D gene uncertain. Germline V gene data show CDR1 as SGHKS and CDR2 as YYEKEE (reference sequence). The CDR3 is 11 residues long. The CDR3 bases are TGTGCCAGCAGCTTGCACCACACTATATATTTT. Protein product: CASSLHHTIYF.

This clonotype was seen many times. CDR3 nucleotides: TGTGCCAGCAGTCGATGGACTAGCGGGAGGGGCTCCTACGAGCAGTACTTC. Its protein is CASSRWTSGRGSYEQYF. The V and J genes are TRBV3-1 and TRBJ2-7; TRBD2 matches 15 bases. V shed 6 bases and J 0 bases; nucleotides not matched to a gene: 6. CDR3 length: 17 residues. CDR1 is LGHDT and CDR2 is YNNKEL in the germline V gene (reference sequence).

This clonotype was found a few times. This CDR3 fails to terminate in the conserved phenylalanine or tryptophan, so it likely reflects a read error. The V call is TRBV5-1, the J call TRBJ2-7; 14 bases map to TRBD2. V lost 6 bases, J lost 0 bases, and 8 bases stayed unmatched. The CDR3 contains 17 residues. Looked up from germline, CDR1 is SGHRS and CDR2 is YFSETQ. Written as DNA, the CDR3 is TGCGCCAGCACGGGACTAGCGGGGGCCTCCAGCTCCTACGAGCAGTACCTC. Amino acids: CASTGLAGASSSYEQYL.

This clonotype was counted ten times or more. The V gene is TRBV10-2, the J gene TRBJ2-1; the match to TRBD2 covers 14 bases. The length of the CDR3 is 19 residues. V dropped 3 bases and J dropped 0; count of bases not matched to a gene: 7. Germline V lookup: CDR1 WSHSY, CDR2 SAAADI. CDR3 DNA: TGCGCCAGCAGTGACGGGACTAGCGGGAGTTGGACCTCCTACAATGAGCAGTTCTTC. Its translation: CASSDGTSGSWTSYNEQFF.

A few counts support this clonotype. The chain employs TRBV9 and TRBJ2-3; 8 positions agree with TRBD1. Germline V lookup: CDR1 SGDLS, CDR2 YYNGEE. After removal of 4 bases from V and 8 bases from J, the junction contained 12 bases not matched to a gene. CDR3 length equals 15 residues. This CDR3 is CASSPTGAETGTQYF. The CDR3 DNA is TGTGCCAGCAGCCCGACAGGGGCTGAGACGGGTACGCAGTATTTT.